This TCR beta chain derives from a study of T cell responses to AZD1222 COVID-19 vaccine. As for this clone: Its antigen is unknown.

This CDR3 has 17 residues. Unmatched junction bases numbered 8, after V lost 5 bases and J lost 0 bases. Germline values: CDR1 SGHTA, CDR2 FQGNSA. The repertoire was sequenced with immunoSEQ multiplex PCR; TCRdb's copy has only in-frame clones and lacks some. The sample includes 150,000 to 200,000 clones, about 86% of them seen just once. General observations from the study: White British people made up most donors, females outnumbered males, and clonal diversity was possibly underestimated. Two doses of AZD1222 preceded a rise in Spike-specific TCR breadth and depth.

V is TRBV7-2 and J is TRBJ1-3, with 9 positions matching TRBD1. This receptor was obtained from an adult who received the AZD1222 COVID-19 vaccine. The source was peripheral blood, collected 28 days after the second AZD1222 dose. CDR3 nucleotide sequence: TGTGCCAGCAGCAGAAACGGACAGGGGAGCTCTGGAAACACCATATATTTT. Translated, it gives CASSRNGQGSSGNTIYF.